Below, 26 T cell receptor beta chains from the same sample are listed, as sequenced in a study of T-cell reconstitution after alpha-beta-depleted transplantation in children. Preparation of the TCRbeta library used unique molecular identifiers. One entry per CDR3 protein, called by TCRdb with MiXCR from the PCR reads. Of about 98,000 distinct CDR3 sequences detected, about 25% appear once; the ten largest clones hold about 21%. The sample in question was PBMCs, obtained before TCRalphabeta/CD19-depleted stem cell transplant. All receptors come from a boy aged 2-15 years with acute lymphoblastic leukemia, due to receive a stem cell transplant.

This clonotype was observed many times. The chain has TRBV25-1 and TRBJ2-7; D remains unclear. Germline lookup yields CDR1 MGHDK and CDR2 SYGVNS. V lost 2 bases and J 4 bases, leaving 3 bases between the germline ends. CDR3 length equals 11 residues. CDR3 nucleotides: TGTGCCAGCAGTGAAGGTTACGAGCAGTACTTC. It specifies CASSEGYEQYF.

By sample share, this clonotype is medium-sized (0.01 to 0.1%). The CDR3 DNA is TGTGCCAGCAGCCCCACTTCGTGGCAGTTCTTC. It codes for CASSPTSWQFF. This chain connects TRBV13 to TRBJ2-1; no clear D gene. The CDR3 covers 11 residues. Trimming shortened V by 5 bases and J by 12 bases, and 11 bases separated the two germline ends. CDR1 and CDR2 (germline): PRHDT, FYEKMQ (reference sequence).

In DNA form, the CDR3 reads TGCGCCAGCAGCTACTCCCGGACTAGCGGCAAGGGAGACAATGAGCAGTTCTTC. It is translated as CASSYSRTSGKGDNEQFF. The chain combines TRBV5-1 with TRBJ2-1; 10 nucleotides agree with TRBD2. The CDR3 length is 18 residues. Losses at the gene ends were 3 bases for V and 5 bases for J; bases not matched to a gene: 14. Looked up from germline, CDR1 is SGHRS and CDR2 is YFSETQ.

The gene calls are TRBV7-9 and TRBJ2-1; D remains unclear. Germline loops: CDR1 SEHNR, CDR2 FQNEAQ (reference sequence). V was trimmed by 4 bases and J by 4 bases, leaving 5 bases between them. The CDR3 contains 12 residues. DNA for the CDR3: TGTGCCAGCAGCTCAGCTTACAATGAGCAGTTCTTC. Protein sequence: CASSSAYNEQFF.

This clonotype was detected a few times. V gene TRBV19 combines with J gene TRBJ2-1; D is unresolved. This CDR3 region has 15 residues. CDR1 LNHDA and CDR2 SQIVND come from the germline V gene (reference sequence). V was pared by 0 bases and J by 5 bases, with 11 bases between. CDR3 bases: TGTGCCAGTAGTATAGAAGGCACTACTAACAATGAGCAGTTCTTC. This gives the protein CASSIEGTTNNEQFF.

This clonotype was observed a few times. The chain carries TRBV20-1 and TRBJ2-7, with D perhaps matching TRBD1 (5 bases). CDR3 length: 16 amino acids. V lost 0 bases and J 3 bases, leaving 18 bases between the germline ends. CDR1 and CDR2 (germline): DFQATT, SNEGSKA (reference sequence). CDR3 loop: CSARDNADTYHYEQYF. The CDR3 DNA reads as TGCAGTGCTAGAGATAACGCGGACACCTACCACTACGAGCAGTACTTC.

The V and J genes are TRBV19 and TRBJ2-7, with TRBD2 matching over 10 bases. V was clipped by 6 bases and J by 2 bases; unmatched bases: 7. The CDR3 totals 15 residues. Germline V lookup: CDR1 LNHDA, CDR2 SQIVND (reference sequence). The CDR3 reads CASRASGSSTYEQYF. In DNA, the CDR3 is TGTGCCAGTAGGGCTAGCGGGAGTAGTACCTACGAGCAGTACTTC. Using reference TRBV19 and TRBJ2-7 for the parts outside the CDR3, the full variable domain is DGGITQSPKYLFRKEGQNVTLSCEQNLNHDAMYWYRQDPGQGLRLIYYSQIVNDFQKGDIAEGYSVSREKKESFPLTVTSAQKNPTAFYLCASRASGSSTYEQYFGPGTRLTVT.

In its sample, this clonotype was seen a few times. The V call is TRBV7-2, the J call TRBJ2-3; 9 positions agree with TRBD2. V shed 5 bases, J shed 3 bases, and the junction held 9 bases outside the gene matches. Germline V gene lookup returns CDR1 SGHTA and CDR2 FQGNSA. The length of the CDR3 is 16 residues. In DNA form, the CDR3 reads TGTGCCAGCAGCCAGGGCGGGGGGGGTTGGACAGATACGCAGTATTTT. Translation gives CASSQGGGGWTDTQYF. The entire variable domain, with the rest obtained from reference TRBV7-2 and TRBJ2-3, is as follows: GAGVSQSPSNKVTEKGKDVELRCDPISGHTALYWYRQSLGQGLEFLIYFQGNSAPDKSGLPSDRFSAERTGGSVSTLTIQRTQQEDSAVYLCASSQGGGGWTDTQYFGPGTRLTVL.

The chain joins TRBV20-1 to TRBJ1-4; no reliable D call. The germline CDR1 and CDR2 sequences are DFQATT and SNEGSKA (reference sequence). CDR3 size: 13 residues. V lost 3 bases and J 5 bases, leaving 10 bases between the germline ends. This chain's CDR3 is CSARRGLNEKLFF. As DNA, the CDR3 is TGCAGTGCTAGGAGAGGGCTAAATGAAAAACTGTTTTTT.

The chain employs TRBV5-1 and TRBJ2-1; 10 bases align to TRBD2. The CDR3 totals 19 residues. V was pared by 4 bases and J by 7 bases, with 20 bases of the junction left unmatched. Per the germline V gene, CDR1 is SGHRS and CDR2 is YFSETQ. The CDR3 spells CASSNRTSGGFLRSNEQFF. Written as DNA, the CDR3 is TGCGCCAGCAGCAACCGGACTAGCGGAGGTTTTTTGCGGTCGAATGAGCAGTTCTTC. Drawing the rest from reference TRBV5-1 and TRBJ2-1, the complete variable domain is KAGVTQTPRYLIKTRGQQVTLSCSPISGHRSVSWYQQTPGQGLQFLFEYFSETQRNKGNFPGRFSGRQFSNSRSEMNVSTLELGDSALYLCASSNRTSGGFLRSNEQFFGPGTRLTVL.

This clonotype appeared a few times. V is TRBV3-1 and J is TRBJ2-3; 7 nucleotides match TRBD2. This CDR3 comprises 16 residues. The V gene's germline CDR1 is LGHDT and CDR2 YNNKEL (reference sequence). V was pared by 4 bases and J by 3 bases, with 10 bases of the junction left unmatched. CDR3 in DNA: TGTGCCAGCAGCCGAGTATCGGGTAGCGGGACAGATACGCAGTATTTT. Its protein product is CASSRVSGSGTDTQYF.

This clonotype was counted a few times. Here the CDR3 DNA reads TGTGCCAGCAGGCTATCAGCGGGAGGGGCCTACGAGCAGTACTTC. It is translated as CASRLSAGGAYEQYF. The chain has TRBV27 and TRBJ2-7; 10 bases fit TRBD2. The CDR3 totals 15 residues. Germline V gene lookup returns CDR1 MNHEY and CDR2 SMNVEV (reference sequence). V lost 6 bases to trimming and J lost 2 bases; unmatched junction nucleotides: 7.

The CDR3 loop reads CASSQRSGGEQFF. For the CDR3, the DNA is TGTGCCAGCAGCCAACGGAGTGGGGGGGAGCAGTTCTTC. The rearrangement joins TRBV3-1 to TRBJ2-1, with a weak D call TRBD2 (6 bases). The CDR3 totals 13 residues. Per the germline V gene, CDR1 is LGHDT and CDR2 is YNNKEL (reference sequence). Trimming took off 2 bases at V and 10 bases at J, with 12 bases between the two ends.

This clonotype was counted a few times. This chain joins TRBV6-1 and TRBJ2-7; TRBD1 is a possible D gene (6 bases). CDR3 size: 13 residues. Trimming removed 4 bases at V and 4 bases at J, with 11 bases between. Germline CDR1 and CDR2: MNHNS and SASEGT. CDR3 sequence (DNA): TGTGCCAGCAGTGGGCCAGGGGATTACGAGCAGTACTTC. Protein: CASSGPGDYEQYF.

The chain uses TRBV18 and TRBJ2-1, with D unclear. CDR3 size: 12 residues. With 3 bases removed from V and 8 bases from J, the gap between germline ends came to 8 bases. The germline gives CDR1 KGHSH, CDR2 LQKENI. DNA of the CDR3: TGTGCCAGCTCACCCGGGTCGGATGAGCAGTTCTTC. Translating gives CASSPGSDEQFF.

The chain joins TRBV5-1 to TRBJ2-7, with unresolved D. CDR1 is SGHRS, CDR2 YFSETQ, per germline. CDR3 size: 13 residues. V lost 5 bases, J lost 7 bases, and 16 bases lay in between. CDR3 loop: CASRTDGLGEQYF. CDR3 nucleotides: TGCGCCAGCAGGACGGACGGCCTAGGGGAGCAGTACTTC.

This clonotype has just a few counts. The chain recombines TRBV11-2 with TRBJ2-1, with a tentative D call TRBD2 (6 bases). The CDR3 loop spans 17 amino acids. Between the trimmed V and J ends, which lost 5 bases and 6 bases, there was a span of 23 bases. CDR1 is SGHAT, CDR2 FQNNGV, per germline. CDR3: CASSLFSGGAFGNEQFF. CDR3 bases: TGTGCCAGCAGCCTCTTCAGCGGAGGGGCATTTGGCAATGAGCAGTTCTTC.

V is TRBV20-1 and J is TRBJ2-7, with no clear D. The CDR3 extends over 14 amino acids. Germline V CDR1 and CDR2: DFQATT, SNEGSKA (reference sequence). V was cut by 6 bases and J by 0 bases, with 15 bases left in between. In DNA, the CDR3 is TGCAGTGCCATCGACATCCTTCACTCCTACGAGCAGTACTTC. It encodes CSAIDILHSYEQYF.

This clonotype was seen a few times. V gene TRBV4-1 combines with J gene TRBJ2-1; TRBD2 matches at 8 bases. The junction had 3 bases not matched to a gene; V was cut back by 1 base and J by 4 bases. The CDR3 has 15 residues. Looked up from germline, CDR1 is MGHRA and CDR2 is YSYEKL. The CDR3 bases are TGCGCCAGCAGCCAAGGGACTAGCAGATACAATGAGCAGTTCTTC. It specifies CASSQGTSRYNEQFF.

In nucleotides, the CDR3 is TGTGCCACCAGCATAATCACTAGCGGAGCGTCTGAGCAGTTCTTC. Amino acids: CATSIITSGASEQFF. The chain joins TRBV15 to TRBJ2-1, with 8 bases fitting TRBD2. The CDR3 has 15 amino acids. J lost 9 bases, V lost 4 bases, and 11 bases had no gene match. Germline V gene data show CDR1 as LNHNV and CDR2 as YYDKDF (reference sequence).

The genes are TRBV4-1 and TRBJ2-5; D is uncertain. V gave up 1 base and J gave up 5 bases, with 11 bases separating them. Germline CDR1 reads MGHRA; CDR2 reads YSYEKL. The length of the CDR3 is 14 residues. CDR3 in amino acids: CASSQAPSRETQYF. CDR3 nucleotide sequence: TGCGCCAGCAGCCAAGCCCCTAGTCGGGAGACCCAGTACTTC.

The chain has TRBV5-5 and TRBJ2-3, with 7 positions matching TRBD2. Losses at the gene ends were 7 bases for V and 3 bases for J; bases not matched to a gene: 8. The length of the CDR3 is 14 residues. Germline values: CDR1 SGHKS, CDR2 YYEKEE (reference sequence). The CDR3 bases are TGTGCCAGCGGAAGGCTAGCGGCTACAGATACGCAGTATTTT. It is translated as CASGRLAATDTQYF.

This clonotype was recorded a few times. The CDR3 DNA follows: TGTGCCAGCAGTGACCGGGACAGGACCACTGAAGCTTTCTTT. This codes for CASSDRDRTTEAFF. This chain connects TRBV28 to TRBJ1-1, with 8 bases fitting TRBD1. Germline lookup yields CDR1 MDHEN and CDR2 SYDVKM. The trim removed 5 bases at V and 4 bases at J, leaving 6 bases unmatched. The CDR3 is 14 amino acids.

This clonotype has more than one count but fewer than ten. The chain has TRBV29-1 and TRBJ1-3; D call uncertain. The CDR3 contains 11 residues. Trimming stripped 5 bases from V and 4 bases from J, with 6 bases between. Germline V gives CDR1 SQVTM, CDR2 ANQGSEA. The CDR3 DNA is TGCAGCGTTTCCTCCGGAAACACCATATATTTT. It is translated as CSVSSGNTIYF.

The chain couples TRBV20-1 to TRBJ2-6; 7 bases line up with TRBD2. Germline values: CDR1 DFQATT, CDR2 SNEGSKA (reference sequence). The CDR3 extends over 18 amino acids. V shed 1 base, J shed 0 bases, and the junction held 9 bases outside the gene matches. CDR3 sequence (DNA): TGCAGTGCTAGAGGACGGCTAGCGGCACACTCTGGGGCCAACGTCCTGACTTTC. Encoded protein: CSARGRLAAHSGANVLTF.

The chain couples TRBV12-3 or TRBV12-4 to TRBJ1-6; the D gene is possibly TRBD1 (5 bases). The CDR3 consists of 15 residues. Between the trimmed V and J ends, which lost 8 bases and 6 bases, there was a span of 17 bases. CDR3 bases: TGTGCCAGCGGCCGCAGGGTTGGGGTTAATTCACCCCTCCACTTT. It encodes CASGRRVGVNSPLHF.